The rows below give T cell receptor beta chains drawn from one sample of a study of long-term antiretroviral therapy in people with HIV. Only in-frame clones appear in the TCRdb table, and some are missing; sequencing was by immunoSEQ multiplex PCR. The sample contains fewer than 40,000 clones, 80% of which appear only once. The sample was unsorted PBMCs, taken 3.4 years after starting antiretroviral therapy. The receptor source for this set is a young man with HIV. Both conserved end residues are part of each CDR3. D genes are given only for firm matches. Some rows mark clone size as missing; the rest say once, few, many or name a class of expanded clone.

TRBJ2-1	TRBV28	NA	TRBD1	CASSVGTGPYNEQFF	TGTGCCAGCAGTGTAGGGACAGGGCCATACAATGAGCAGTTCTTC
TRBJ2-2	TRBV9	once	TRBD1	CASSVPRDSVNTGELFF	TGTGCCAGCAGCGTACCCAGGGACAGTGTGAACACCGGGGAGCTGTTTTTT
TRBJ2-7	TRBV28	NA	TRBD1	CASSSPRQGDNEQYF	TGTGCCAGCAGTTCCCCCAGACAGGGCGACAACGAGCAGTACTTC
TRBJ2-3	TRBV7-3	once	TRBD2	CASSRGGGRTDTQYF	TGTGCCAGCAGCCGAGGCGGGGGGAGGACAGATACGCAGTATTTT
TRBJ2-7	TRBV9	NA	TRBD1	CASSAGTGRYEQYF	TGTGCCAGCAGCGCCGGGACAGGGCGTTACGAGCAGTACTTC
TRBJ1-1	TRBV10-3	NA	NA	CAISPGTSNTEAFF	TGTGCCATCAGCCCCGGGACTTCGAACACTGAAGCTTTCTTT
TRBJ2-7	TRBV28	NA	TRBD1	CASLAQGVLSYEQYF	TGTGCCAGCCTTGCCCAGGGGGTGTTGTCCTACGAGCAGTACTTC
TRBJ2-2	TRBV28	NA	TRBD1	CASSTGTGRVTGELFF	TGTGCCAGCAGTACAGGGACAGGGAGGGTCACCGGGGAGCTGTTTTTT
TRBJ2-7	TRBV2	NA	TRBD2	CASSVAGKVYEQYF	TGTGCCAGCAGCGTAGCGGGAAAGGTTTACGAGCAGTACTTC
TRBJ1-1	TRBV5-6	NA	NA	CASSPGGQTEAFF	TGTGCCAGCAGCCCCGGGGGGCAGACTGAAGCTTTCTTT
TRBJ2-7	TRBV28	NA	NA	CASTSQGGGRIYEQYF	TGTGCCAGCACTTCCCAGGGGGGAGGGCGAATCTACGAGCAGTACTTC
TRBJ2-7	TRBV11-3	NA	TRBD2	CASSLVRLAGFKSDYEQYF	TGTGCCAGCAGCTTAGTCCGGCTAGCGGGATTTAAGTCAGATTACGAGCAGTACTTC
TRBJ1-5	TRBV28	NA	NA	CASSADRPVQHF	TGTGCCAGCAGTGCAGACAGGCCAGTCCAGCATTTT
TRBJ2-1	TRBV28	NA	NA	CASSELEREQFF	TGTGCCAGCAGTGAACTGGAGCGGGAGCAGTTCTTC
TRBJ1-2	TRBV10-3	NA	NA	CAISERTASSYGYTF	TGTGCCATCAGTGAGAGGACAGCCTCCTCCTATGGCTACACCTTC
TRBJ2-3	TRBV19	NA	NA	CASSIEVTDTQYF	TGTGCCAGTAGTATCGAGGTCACAGATACGCAGTATTTT
TRBJ2-7	TRBV6-1	few	TRBD1	CASSTTGGYEQYF	TGTGCCAGCAGTACAACAGGGGGCTACGAGCAGTACTTC
TRBJ1-3	TRBV9	once	NA	CASSPASSTARSGNTIYF	TGTGCCAGCAGCCCAGCTAGCTCGACGGCCCGCTCTGGAAACACCATATATTTT
TRBJ2-7	TRBV27	few	NA	CASSFQASYEQYF	TGTGCCAGCAGTTTCCAGGCTTCCTACGAGCAGTACTTC
TRBJ2-7	TRBV25-1	NA	TRBD2	CASRRAGGPYEQYF	TGTGCCAGCAGAAGAGCGGGAGGGCCGTACGAGCAGTACTTC
TRBJ1-2	TRBV7-2	NA	TRBD1	CASSLAVQGVGGYTF	TGTGCCAGCAGCTTAGCAGTACAGGGGGTAGGGGGCTACACCTTC
TRBJ2-7	TRBV15	NA	TRBD1	CATNGPDRGSNEQYF	TGTGCCACCAACGGGCCGGACAGGGGGTCGAACGAGCAGTACTTC
TRBJ1-2	TRBV28	NA	NA	CASSRITGYTF	TGTGCCAGCAGTCGAATCACAGGATACACCTTC
TRBJ2-7	TRBV5-4	NA	NA	CASSLGLLVTDEQYF	TGTGCCAGCAGCCTAGGACTCCTCGTTACGGACGAGCAGTACTTC
TRBJ1-5	TRBV28	few	TRBD1	CASSLAGQGLSSNQPQHF	TGTGCCAGCAGTTTGGCGGGACAGGGGCTTTCGAGCAATCAGCCCCAGCATTTT
TRBJ2-3	TRBV27	NA	NA	CASTLDRTSTDTQYF	TGTGCCAGCACCCTGGACAGAACCAGCACAGATACGCAGTATTTT
TRBJ2-1	TRBV18	NA	NA	CASSPEPITHRSEQFF	TGTGCCAGCTCACCAGAGCCTATCACTCATCGGAGTGAGCAGTTCTTC
TRBJ1-5	TRBV19	NA	NA	CASRLSGNQPQHF	TGTGCCAGTAGGTTGAGTGGCAATCAGCCCCAGCATTTT
TRBJ1-2	TRBV18	few	NA	CASSPATEYGYTF	TGTGCCAGCTCACCAGCGACAGAGTATGGCTACACCTTC
TRBJ1-4	TRBV19	NA	NA	CASSILTGAQNEKLFF	TGTGCCAGTAGTATTCTGACCGGGGCGCAGAATGAAAAACTGTTTTTT
TRBJ2-2	TRBV5-6	NA	NA	CASSSISGGELFF	TGTGCCAGCAGCTCGATCAGCGGCGGGGAGCTGTTTTTT
TRBJ1-1	TRBV19	NA	NA	CASMALGAGSNTEAFF	TGTGCCAGTATGGCCCTAGGGGCGGGTAGCAACACTGAAGCTTTCTTT
TRBJ2-3	TRBV11-2	NA	NA	CASSLARVGDTQYF	TGTGCCAGCAGCTTAGCCAGGGTAGGAGATACGCAGTATTTT
TRBJ2-3	TRBV29-1	once	TRBD2	CSALTSPHDTQYF	TGCAGCGCCCTGACTAGCCCACACGATACGCAGTATTTT
TRBJ2-7	TRBV6-5	NA	TRBD2	CASTPSGTSVYEQYF	TGTGCCAGCACCCCGTCCGGGACTAGCGTCTACGAGCAGTACTTC
TRBJ2-1	TRBV20-1	NA	NA	CSARGGPKQFF	TGCAGTGCTAGGGGGGGCCCGAAGCAGTTCTTC
TRBJ2-7	TRBV4-2	NA	TRBD2	CASSQELGLALGTLYEQYF	TGTGCCAGCAGCCAAGAATTGGGACTAGCGTTAGGTACACTCTACGAGCAGTACTTC
TRBJ2-1	TRBV29-1	NA	TRBD1	CSVEGQGNEQFF	TGCAGCGTGGAGGGACAGGGGAATGAGCAGTTCTTC
TRBJ2-2	TRBV11-2	NA	TRBD2	CASSLAAGGTGELFF	TGTGCCAGCAGCTTAGCTGCGGGGGGGACCGGGGAGCTGTTTTTT
TRBJ2-7	TRBV11-3	NA	NA	CASSLRTGLEQYF	TGTGCCAGCAGTCTGCGCACAGGACTCGAGCAGTACTTC
TRBJ2-3	TRBV13	NA	TRBD2	CASSPTSGRIRTDTQYF	TGTGCCAGCAGCCCGACTAGCGGGAGGATTCGCACAGATACGCAGTATTTT
TRBJ2-1	TRBV15	NA	TRBD2	CATSRAATGGGRARDEQFF	TGTGCCACCAGCAGAGCCGCCACCGGGGGCGGGAGGGCCCGGGATGAGCAGTTCTTC
TRBJ2-7	TRBV23-1	few	TRBD2	CASSQKRDLSYEQYF	TGCGCCAGCAGTCAGAAGCGGGACCTCTCCTACGAGCAGTACTTC
TRBJ2-3	TRBV29-1	once	NA	CSVQDGGRTDTQYF	TGCAGCGTTCAAGACGGAGGGCGTACAGATACGCAGTATTTT
TRBJ2-7	TRBV25-1	NA	NA	CASSELSLQYF	TGTGCCAGCAGTGAATTAAGCTTGCAGTACTTC